This entry concerns a single TCR beta chain. Different DNA sequences within this sample yield the same CDR3. Looked up from germline, CDR1 is ENHRY and CDR2 is SYGVKD. The CDR3 covers 11 residues. The V end was cut by 4 bases, the J end by 7 bases, with 5 bases between. This specimen comes from a study of shared clonotypes between healthy human individuals. Sequencing used immunoSEQ multiplex PCR; TCRdb keeps in-frame clones, though not all of them. This table holds over a million clones, around 78% found once. Sequenced: memory CD4+ T cells from PBMCs. This sample's subset: CD45RA-negative fraction. The chain links TRBV10-3 to TRBJ2-1; D unclear. The sequence derives from a man aged 18 to 30 in good health. Some clones in this sample may be carry-over from other donors' samples. The CDR3 DNA sequence: TGTGCCATCAGTGCCGATAATGAGCAGTTCTTC. The encoded protein is CAISADNEQFF.